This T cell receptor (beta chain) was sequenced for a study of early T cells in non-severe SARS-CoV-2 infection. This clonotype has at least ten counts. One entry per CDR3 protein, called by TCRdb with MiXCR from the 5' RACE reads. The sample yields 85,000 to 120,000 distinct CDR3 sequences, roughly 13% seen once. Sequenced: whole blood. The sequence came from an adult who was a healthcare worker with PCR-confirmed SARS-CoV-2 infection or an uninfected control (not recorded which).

The CDR3 bases are TGTGCCAGCAGCTTGCAGGGGAAGGATCAGCCCCAGCATTTT. Its protein is CASSLQGKDQPQHF. The chain couples TRBV7-8 to TRBJ1-5, with D maybe TRBD1 (6 bases). This CDR3 contains 14 residues. With 3 bases removed from V and 5 bases from J, the gap between germline ends came to 11 bases. Germline assignment: CDR1 SGHVS and CDR2 FQNEAQ.